Each of the 30 T cell receptor beta chains below was sequenced from the same sample in a study of tumor-infiltrating lymphocytes in oesophageal squamous cell carcinoma. TCRdb independently ran MiXCR on the PCR reads; one entry per CDR3 protein. The sample lists just under 20,000 distinct CDR3 sequences, 35% to 45% occurring once. Sequenced material: esophageal tumor tissue. Source of these receptors: a male donor with esophageal squamous cell carcinoma.

The chain employs TRBV20-1 and TRBJ1-6; no clear D. This CDR3 has 14 amino acids. Per the germline V gene, CDR1 is DFQATT and CDR2 is SNEGSKA (reference sequence). The CDR3 here is CGSSKGQSNSPLHF. The CDR3 DNA sequence: TGCGGATCATCTAAGGGTCAGTCTAATTCACCCCTCCACTTT.

This rearrangement joins TRBV7-9 to TRBJ2-3, with 7 positions matching TRBD1. V dropped 1 base and J dropped 5; count of bases not matched to a gene: 3. Germline CDR1 is SEHNR and CDR2 is FQNEAQ (reference sequence). This CDR3 contains 14 residues. The CDR3 loop reads CASSLGQGKDTQYF. Written as DNA, the CDR3 is TGTGCCAGCAGCTTAGGACAGGGTAAAGATACGCAGTATTTT.

A remark on this clonotype: Since no conserved phenylalanine or tryptophan closes the CDR3, a read error is the likely cause. The limits of the CDR3 on the DNA are not certain, so only TCRdb's listed CDR3 is given. This sequence joins TRBV11-2 and TRBJ2-1; the table names TRBD1, a call not compared with the DNA. The CDR3 is 14 residues long, counting both termini. Germline V gene data show CDR1 as SGHAT and CDR2 as FQNNGV. CDR3: CASSLLGGGYTFGS.

This clonotype was observed at least ten times. The rearrangement links TRBV28 to TRBJ1-4, with a tentative D call TRBD1 (5 bases). The CDR3 contains 13 residues. Trimming removed 3 bases from V and 5 bases from J, with 7 bases in between. CDR1 MDHEN and CDR2 SYDVKM come from the germline V gene. The CDR3 is CASSFGGNEKLFF. The CDR3 coding sequence is TGTGCCAGCAGTTTTGGGGGAAATGAAAAACTGTTTTTT.

The chain links TRBV10-3 to TRBJ2-1, with D maybe TRBD2 (6 bases). The germline V gene encodes CDR1 ENHRY and CDR2 SYGVKD. There are 17 residues in the CDR3. With 7 bases removed from V and 0 bases from J, the gap between germline ends came to 19 bases. This CDR3 is CAITPSPGLHSYNEQFF. The CDR3 region has the DNA TGTGCCATCACCCCTTCCCCGGGACTTCACTCCTACAATGAGCAGTTCTTC.

This clonotype was found once. The chain couples TRBV7-2 to TRBJ2-6, with TRBD2 identical over 8 bases. The J call is uncertain, as TRBJ2-7 better fits the DNA end. The CDR3 is 15 amino acids. Germline-derived CDR1 and CDR2 are SGHTA and FQGNSA. CDR3 sequence reads: CASSGGGTRVHEQYF. DNA of the CDR3: TGTGCCAGCAGCGGAGGTGGGACTAGAGTCCACGAGCAGTACTTC.

This rearrangement joins TRBV7-3 to TRBJ2-7, with a weak D call TRBD1 (6 bases). Germline CDR1 reads SGHTA; CDR2 reads FQGTGA. V lost 5 bases and J 3 bases, leaving 11 bases between the germline ends. The CDR3 runs to 13 residues. CDR3 protein: CASSSRGGYEQYF. CDR3 bases: TGTGCCAGCAGCAGCAGGGGCGGCTACGAGCAGTACTTC. The variable domain in full, completed from reference TRBV7-3 and TRBJ2-7, reads GAGVSQTPSNKVTEKGKYVELRCDPISGHTALYWYRQSLGQGPEFLIYFQGTGAADDSGLPNDRFFAVRPEGSVSTLKIQRTERGDSAVYLCASSSRGGYEQYFGPGTRLTVT.

CDR3 DNA sequence: TGTGCCAGCAGTGAGGCATTTACTCAGCCCCAGCATTTT. This gives the protein CASSEAFTQPQHF. The V gene is TRBV2, the J gene TRBJ1-5; D not resolved. Deletions cut 3 bases from V and 6 bases from J, with 9 bases between. CDR1 and CDR2 from the germline V gene are SNHLY and FYNNEI. The CDR3 covers 13 residues.

This chain connects TRBV5-1 to TRBJ2-2; D is uncertain. This CDR3 comprises 15 residues. Trimming removed 5 bases at V and 1 base at J, with 12 bases between. Germline assignment: CDR1 SGHRS and CDR2 YFSETQ. CDR3: CASSGATVNTGELFF. The CDR3 DNA reads TGCGCCAGCAGTGGCGCGACTGTGAACACCGGGGAGCTGTTTTTT.

The CDR3, as DNA: TGTGCCAGCTCATCCACGGAACAAAATGAGCAGTACTTC. Protein sequence: CASSSTEQNEQYF. The chain combines TRBV6-6 with TRBJ2-1; no reliable D call. TRBJ2-7 explains the end of the DNA better; the J call may be wrong. The length of the CDR3 is 13 residues. Germline-derived CDR1 and CDR2 are MNHNY and SVGAGI (reference sequence).

This clonotype is medium-sized by share. V is TRBV7-9 and J is TRBJ2-3; D might be TRBD2 (5 bases). The CDR3 totals 16 residues. CDR1 is SEHNR, CDR2 FQNEAQ, per germline (reference sequence). V was trimmed by 4 bases and J by 6 bases, leaving 20 bases between them. The CDR3, as DNA: TGTGCCAGCAGCTCGTGGACTCCACGATCACTGGATACGCAGTATTTT. It yields the protein CASSSWTPRSLDTQYF.

This clonotype has at least ten counts. This chain connects TRBV12-3 or TRBV12-4 to TRBJ2-5; 8 bases fit TRBD1. This CDR3 is 13 amino acids long. V shed 5 bases, J shed 11 bases, and the junction held 10 bases outside the gene matches. The CDR3 DNA reads TGTGCCAGCAGTGCGGACAGGGTCAATGAGCAGTACTTC. It translates to CASSADRVNEQYF.

CDR3 in DNA: TGTGCCAGCAGCTTAGAACAGGGGCCCTACGAGCAGTACTTC. It encodes CASSLEQGPYEQYF. The chain employs TRBV7-2 and TRBJ2-7; 7 bases map to TRBD1. Germline V gives CDR1 SGHTA, CDR2 FQGNSA. J lost 2 bases, V lost 1 base, and 2 bases had no gene match. The CDR3 runs to 14 residues.

In its sample, this clonotype is medium-sized. The chain couples TRBV7-2 to TRBJ2-3, with D possibly TRBD2 on 7 matching bases. Germline CDR1 and CDR2: SGHTA and FQGNSA. Trimming left V 5 bases short and J 5 bases short, with 14 bases between. The CDR3 runs 14 residues. The CDR3 protein is CASSGPGGQDTQYF. The CDR3 nucleotides are TGTGCCAGCAGCGGCCCGGGGGGCCAAGATACGCAGTATTTT.

This chain links TRBV23-1 with TRBJ1-2; no clear D. TRBV23-1 is labeled an ORF, and its function is uncertain. CDR3 size: 14 residues. V was pared by 2 bases and J by 3 bases, with 10 bases between. The CDR3 coding sequence is TGCGCCAGCAGTCAACGGCAGTCCCACTATGGCTACACCTTC. Amino acid sequence: CASSQRQSHYGYTF.

This clonotype was found many times. V usage is TRBV6-8 and J usage is TRBJ1-1, with unresolved D. This CDR3 has 15 residues. Trimming stripped 0 bases from V and 0 bases from J, with 8 bases between. Per germline, CDR1 MNHGY and CDR2 SAAAGT. This chain's CDR3 is CASSYSWTVNTEAFF. Here the CDR3 DNA reads TGTGCCAGCAGTTACTCATGGACGGTGAACACTGAAGCTTTCTTT.

Within the sample, this clonotype is medium-sized. Written as DNA, the CDR3 is TGTGCCACCAGTGATACCTACAGTGGTGAAAAACTGTTTTTT. Its protein product is CATSDTYSGEKLFF. The chain is built from TRBV24-1 and TRBJ1-4, with unresolved D. V was shortened by 3 bases and J by 7 bases, with 11 bases between the two germline ends. CDR3 length: 14 amino acids. Germline V gene sequence: CDR1 KGHDR, CDR2 SFDVKD.

CDR3 protein: CASSWTADDEQFF. Written as DNA, the CDR3 is TGTGCCAGCAGCTGGACGGCGGACGATGAGCAGTTCTTC. The V gene is TRBV7-4, the J gene TRBJ2-7, with D hard to call. The last part of the DNA fits TRBJ2-1 better; the J call may be wrong. The CDR3 loop spans 13 amino acids. Germline CDR1 reads SGHVT; CDR2 reads SQSDAQ.

The chain links TRBV7-2 to TRBJ1-4; possible D gene TRBD1, 6 bases. This CDR3 has 15 amino acids. From germline, CDR1 is SGHTA and CDR2 FQGNSA. Trimming took 1 base from V and 8 from J, leaving 14 bases between them. CDR3 coding DNA: TGTGCCAGCAGCTTAGATAGGGGGGCGGAGGAAAAACTGTTTTTT. This gives the protein CASSLDRGAEEKLFF.

The table lists this clonotype with a few counts. This may come from a read error, since a much larger clone is one base off. The chain uses TRBV6-4 and TRBJ2-1; the D is unclear. The DNA end favors TRBJ2-7, so the J call may be wrong. Germline loops: CDR1 MRHNA, CDR2 SNTAGT. CDR3 length equals 14 residues. The CDR3 DNA follows: TGTGCCAGCAGTGTTTCCGGTGTCAACAATGAGCAGTACTTC. Translation: CASSVSGVNNEQYF.

The chain combines TRBV11-2 with TRBJ2-4; TRBD1 matches 9 bases. The J call is uncertain, as TRBJ2-1 better fits the DNA end. Germline loops: CDR1 SGHAT, CDR2 FQNNGV. The CDR3 has 16 amino acids. CDR3 in amino acids: CASSLVGTGKLYEQFF. CDR3 DNA: TGTGCCAGCAGCTTAGTGGGGACAGGGAAGCTTTACGAGCAGTTCTTC.

This sequence joins TRBV7-4 and TRBJ2-5; D gene uncertain. Judging by the DNA end, TRBJ2-1 fits better; the J call may be wrong. Germline V gives CDR1 SGHVT, CDR2 SQSDAQ. CDR3 length: 12 amino acids. The DNA for the CDR3 is TGTGCCAGCAGCTACGGTTGGGATGAGCAGTTCTTC. Protein product: CASSYGWDEQFF.

Ten or more counts support this clonotype. The chain combines TRBV27 with TRBJ1-6; the D gene is possibly TRBD1 (5 bases). The V gene's germline CDR1 is MNHEY and CDR2 SMNVEV (reference sequence). With 7 bases removed from V and 11 bases from J, the gap between germline ends came to 18 bases. This CDR3 has 14 amino acids. The CDR3 DNA reads as TGTGCCAGCACTCCGGTGGGCCGGGGGGCACCCCTCCACTTT. Translating it yields CASTPVGRGAPLHF.

CDR3 protein: CASSRRDLPIQYF. The CDR3 region has the DNA TGTGCCAGCAGCCGCCGGGACTTACCCATTCAGTACTTC. V gene TRBV7-2 combines with J gene TRBJ2-4; TRBD2 might be the D (6 bases). V lost 5 bases and J lost 9, with 14 bases in between. Germline V gene sequence: CDR1 SGHTA, CDR2 FQGNSA. The CDR3 contains 13 residues.

As for this clonotype: The germline gene is not matched at one end of the junction; a read error may be the cause. The V gene is TRBV5-3, the J gene TRBJ2-5, with D possibly TRBD2 on 6 matching bases. The J call may be faulty, since TRBJ2-1 better matches the DNA end. TRBV5-3 is filed as an ORF, its function uncertain. The length of the CDR3 is 16 residues. The CDR3 DNA reads as TGTGCCAGCAGCTTGGAGGGTTTGCATGGGTTCAATGAGCAGTTCTTC. It is translated as CASSLEGLHGFNEQFF.

The chain combines TRBV24-1 with TRBJ2-3, with D unclear. V lost 4 bases and J lost 1, with 8 bases in between. CDR1 KGHDR and CDR2 SFDVKD come from the germline V gene. This CDR3 spans 14 amino acids. The CDR3 spells CATSDAAGTDTQYF. The CDR3 nucleotides read TGTGCCACCAGTGACGCGGCGGGCACAGATACGCAGTATTTT.

The chain is built from TRBV10-3 and TRBJ2-7, with TRBD1 identical over 7 bases. Germline assignment: CDR1 ENHRY and CDR2 SYGVKD. With V trimmed by 6 bases and J by 5 bases, 4 bases remained unmatched. This CDR3 is 12 amino acids long. The CDR3 protein is CAIRGTVDEQYF. The CDR3 DNA reads as TGTGCCATCAGGGGGACAGTAGACGAGCAGTACTTC.

This clonotype was found a few times. The rearrangement uses TRBV6-1 and TRBJ1-1; maybe TRBD1 (6 bases). Germline CDR1 reads MNHNS; CDR2 reads SASEGT. The CDR3 runs 13 residues. The V end was cut by 8 bases, the J end by 3 bases, with 13 bases between. CDR3: CASVTKGDTEAFF. CDR3 DNA: TGTGCCAGCGTAACAAAGGGGGACACTGAAGCTTTCTTT.

Remarks on this clonotype: One base away lies a much larger clone, so this may be a sequencing read error. The chain couples TRBV6-6 to TRBJ2-3; D might be TRBD1 or TRBD2, each matching 5 bases. Trimming shortened V by 2 bases and J by 14 bases, and 17 bases separated the two germline ends. Germline CDR1 and CDR2: MNHNY and SVGAGI (reference sequence). The CDR3 covers 13 residues. CDR3: CASSYPGTGELYF. CDR3 nucleotides: TGTGCCAGCAGTTACCCGGGGACCGGGGAGCTGTATTTT.

V gene TRBV7-2 combines with J gene TRBJ2-3, with 8 positions matching TRBD1. The ends lost 5 bases at V and 4 bases at J; junction bases unmatched: 5. Germline CDR1 reads SGHTA; CDR2 reads FQGNSA. This CDR3 is 14 amino acids long. The DNA for the CDR3 is TGTGCCAGCAGCACCGACAGGGGTGCAGATACGCAGTATTTT. Translation gives CASSTDRGADTQYF.